The clone carrying this T cell receptor beta chain was observed a single time. Its antigen is not identified. CDR1 and CDR2 (germline): DFQATT, SNEGSKA (reference sequence). CDR3 length: 18 residues. V was cut by 1 base and J by 3 bases, with 25 bases left in between. This sample is part of a study of identical twins. General study points: Models underestimated TCR alpha sharing (out-of-frame) in monozygotic twins.

One entry per CDR3 protein, called by TCRdb with MiXCR from the 5' RACE reads. The sample contains about 220,000 distinct CDR3 sequences, 6.5% to 8.5% of which appear only once. The sample was also reused in another study, on yellow fever vaccine responses in identical twins.

This TCR was sampled from a woman aged 18-29 years in good health. The rearrangement joins TRBV20-1 to TRBJ2-7; D possibly uses TRBD1 or TRBD2 (6 bases each). The sequenced sample consisted of memory (CD45RO+) T cells sorted from blood. The CDR3 DNA sequence: TGCAGTGCTAGAGCCCCGCCCTCAAAGGTTGGAGGGGGCTACGAGCAGTACTTC. This codes for CSARAPPSKVGGGYEQYF.